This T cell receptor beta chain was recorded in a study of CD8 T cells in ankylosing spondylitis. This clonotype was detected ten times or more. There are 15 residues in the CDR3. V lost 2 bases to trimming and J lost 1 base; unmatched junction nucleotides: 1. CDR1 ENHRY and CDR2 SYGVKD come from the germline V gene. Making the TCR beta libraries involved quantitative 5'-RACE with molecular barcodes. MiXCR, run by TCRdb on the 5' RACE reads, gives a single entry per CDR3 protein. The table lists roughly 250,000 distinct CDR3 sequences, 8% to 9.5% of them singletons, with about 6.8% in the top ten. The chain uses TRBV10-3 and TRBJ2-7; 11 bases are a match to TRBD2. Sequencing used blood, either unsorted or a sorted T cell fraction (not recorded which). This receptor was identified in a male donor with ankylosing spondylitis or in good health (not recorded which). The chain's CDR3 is CAISEGTSGSYEQYF. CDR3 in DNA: TGTGCCATCAGTGAGGGGACTAGCGGATCCTACGAGCAGTACTTC.